The clone carrying this TCR beta chain was picked up one time. Authors' methods: Amplification with reference gene primers provided the estimates of nucleated cell counts. Libraries were prepared by immunoSEQ multiplex PCR; TCRdb keeps only in-frame clonotypes and omits some of them. V and J calls and clone size are as listed in that table; D and trimming were resolved from the DNA. The table has approximately 250,000 clones, 84% seen once. The data stem from a study of blood T cell repertoires in COVID-19. Across the study: COVID-19 samples, acute and convalescent, were from the United States, Italy and Spain. Nucleic acid was either cDNA or gDNA, and it came from T cells, B-cell-depleted T cells, or PBMCs.

From germline, CDR1 is SNHLY and CDR2 FYNNEI. The V segment lost 4 bases and the J segment 1 base; nucleotides outside the gene matches: 9. The CDR3 contains 16 residues. The chain carries TRBV2 and TRBJ1-2, with 7 bases matching TRBD1. Source material: peripheral blood. The receptor comes from a human donor in a cohort sampled during active COVID-19. The CDR3 bases are TGTGCCAGCAGTGCAAGGGACAGACCAGTTAACTATGGCTACACCTTC. Translated, it gives CASSARDRPVNYGYTF.